This T cell receptor (beta chain) appears in the sequencing data of a study of Graves' ophthalmopathy and Graves' hyperthyroidism (dated by TCRdb to the late 2010s). Background for the entire study: Peripheral blood was collected at initial diagnosis, before any treatment. To tell Graves' ophthalmopathy apart from Graves' hyperthyroidism, and to predict which patients would progress to ophthalmopathy, the study relied on TCR beta repertoire signatures. In total, 135 blood samples were TCR-sequenced: roughly 45 ophthalmopathy, 80 or so hyperthyroidism and some 17 hyperthyroidism-to-ophthalmopathy patients. To explore V-J signatures that separate ophthalmopathy from hyperthyroidism, a discovery set of 100 patients was enrolled, consisting of approximately 45 with ophthalmopathy and roughly 59 with stable hyperthyroidism. An independent validation cohort comprised under 20 hyperthyroidism patients and 15 to 17 patients who later progressed from hyperthyroidism to ophthalmopathy. T-cell repertoires of thyroid tissue and blood were compared in over 5 hyperthyroidism patients. Once sampling was done, hyperthyroidism patients were given methimazole at a starting dose of 30 mg daily, while ophthalmopathy patients were given high-dose intravenous methylprednisolone. The 100 discovery patients were randomly split 7:3 into training and test sets.

For repertoire sequencing, the TCR beta CDR3 regions were amplified from RNA transcripts. The first round was an RT-PCR using HTBI primers with the Qiagen OneStep RT-PCR kit, and this first round was followed by a second-round multiplex PCR, then size selection and purification. Sequencing of the libraries was carried out on an Illumina HiSeq2000 in paired-end mode with 100 bp reads. The study's own analysis went as follows. SOAPnuke was used for read processing, and reads with adapters, uncalled bases, a mean Phred below 15, or no exact constant-primer or identifier match were discarded. COPE v1.2.5 was used to merge the high-quality paired reads. Each unique nucleotide sequence was treated as a clonotype, and MiTCR v1.1 was used to align the clonotypes to the IMGT TRB V, D and J references. The analysis was limited to V-J combinations with a frequency above 0.0001, which together covered about 99% of the repertoires. A TCR clonal expansion and chaos score per V-J combination was defined as the ratio of F50 clonal expansion to chaos observed in the TCRdist matrix. Welch's t-statistics and random forest were used to reduce features to 10 to 15 V-J combinations, which were fed into a naive Bayes classifier. The similarity between thyroid and blood repertoires was quantified using the Morisita-Horn index. The raw public data were reprocessed by TCRdb itself: fastp quality trimming at Q25, MiXCR clonotype calling, in-frame beta chains only. Each CDR3 protein appears once, grouped with its most common genes and DNA. TCRdb, not the original authors, processed these V and J calls. The sample table contains hundreds of thousands of distinct CDR3 sequences; only one count was recorded for about 24% of them. The ten biggest clones cover approximately 7% of the sample.

Overall study results and their limits: In cross-validation, the 13-signature model distinguished ophthalmopathy from stable hyperthyroidism with around 90% sensitivity and 81.08% specificity, while in the test set the corresponding values were about 80% and 75%. Most expanded thyroid clonotypes with frequency above 0.001 were also detected in blood, suggesting blood repertoires may reflect the thyroid immune response. In validation, the model predicted ophthalmopathy progression with nearly 71% sensitivity and approximately 75% specificity; some twelve predicted patients were CT-confirmed with GO in a median of about 6.1 months. Sample size was not statistically predetermined, and group allocation was not concealed from the investigators.

The germline ends are 10 bases apart after V is trimmed by 5 bases and J by 0 bases. The germline V gene supplies CDR1 SNHLY and CDR2 FYNNEI. The CDR3 spans 14 residues, from the cysteine through the phenylalanine. The CDR3 DNA has 42 bases and is translated from base 1. As to this clonotype: The antigen this receptor binds is unknown. There are no base qualities to consult, and no much larger clone falls within one base.

A patient counted as having stable hyperthyroidism if there was no progression to ophthalmopathy within 18 months of follow-up. Hyperthyroidism patients were newly diagnosed, were aged 18 to 65 years, and had a disease duration under 2 months. Patients with other autoimmune diseases, uncontrolled infections, pregnancy or lactation were excluded from the study. Clinical symptoms, serum thyroxine, TRAb, thyroid ultrasound and orbital computed tomography formed the basis of the diagnosis. Using Ficoll-Paque density gradient centrifugation, PBMCs were isolated from 8.5 to 10 ml of fresh peripheral blood. Total RNA was extracted with Trizol reagent and quality-checked on an Agilent 2100 Bioanalyzer.

This receptor was obtained from a woman under 30 with stable Graves' hyperthyroidism. Some clones in this sample may be carry-over from other donors' samples. Donor details come from another sample of the same person, matched by shared clones. The sample comprised peripheral blood. The receptor chain draws on TRBV2 and TRBJ1-2; no D segment can be confidently identified. The CDR3 amino acid sequence is: CASSSSSANYGYTF. At the DNA level, the sequence is TGTGCCAGCAGTAGCAGCTCAGCTAACTATGGCTACACCTTC.